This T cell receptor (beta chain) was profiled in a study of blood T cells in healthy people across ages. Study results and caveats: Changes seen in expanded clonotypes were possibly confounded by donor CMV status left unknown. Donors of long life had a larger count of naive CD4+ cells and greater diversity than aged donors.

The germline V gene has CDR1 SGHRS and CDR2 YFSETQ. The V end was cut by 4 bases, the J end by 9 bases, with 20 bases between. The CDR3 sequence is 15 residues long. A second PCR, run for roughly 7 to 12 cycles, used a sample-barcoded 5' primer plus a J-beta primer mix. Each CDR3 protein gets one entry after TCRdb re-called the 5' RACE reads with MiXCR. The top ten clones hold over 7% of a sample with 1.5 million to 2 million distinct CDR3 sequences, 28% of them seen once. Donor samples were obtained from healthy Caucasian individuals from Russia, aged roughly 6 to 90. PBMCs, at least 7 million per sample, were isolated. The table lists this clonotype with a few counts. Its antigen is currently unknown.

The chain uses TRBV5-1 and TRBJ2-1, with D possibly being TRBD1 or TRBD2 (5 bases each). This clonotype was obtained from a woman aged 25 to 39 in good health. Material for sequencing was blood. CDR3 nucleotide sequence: TGCGCCAGCAGCCCGGTCGGCAGCAGGGCGGGTGAGCAGTTCTTC. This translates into CASSPVGSRAGEQFF. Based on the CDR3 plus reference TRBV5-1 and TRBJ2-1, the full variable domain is KAGVTQTPRYLIKTRGQQVTLSCSPISGHRSVSWYQQTPGQGLQFLFEYFSETQRNKGNFPGRFSGRQFSNSRSEMNVSTLELGDSALYLCASSPVGSRAGEQFFGPGTRLTVL.